This TCR beta chain was sequenced during a study of blood T cell repertoires in COVID-19 (TCRdb year 2020). Notes on the research overall: The collaborator samples originated in the United States, Italy and Spain and spanned the acute and convalescent phases of COVID-19. The sample metadata nearly always contained a de-identified subject ID, COVID-19 status, age in years and sex. The dataset comprised deeply sampled blood TCRbeta repertoires from subjects exposed to, actively infected with, or recovered from COVID-19. The material from the prospective study consisted of cDNA or gDNA derived from T cells, B-cell-depleted T cells, or PBMCs. The repertoires were made available in a free public database intended to serve as a resource for research on the immune response to SARS-CoV-2. Where available, HLA class I and class II types were obtained from metadata supplied by the sample provider rather than from assay-based typing. Samples came from the ongoing ImmuneRACE study (first 160 participants) plus 1,254 subjects from 6 global collaborators. Study-wide conclusions, independent of this receptor: Clinical and demographic metadata were provided uncurated, with the amount varying by source and participant.

Collaborating institutions collected whole blood in K2EDTA tubes following their own protocols. Collaborator samples were shipped for TCRbeta analysis as frozen whole blood, isolated PBMCs, or DNA extracted from either sample type. This clone was counted a few times. It has no known antigen specificity. No clone much larger than this one lies a single base away; base qualities are absent. Trimming takes 10 bases from V and 1 base from J, and the germline ends sit 13 bases apart. Counted from cysteine to phenylalanine, this CDR3 has 13 amino acids. The kept DNA is CDR3 alone, 39 bases in frame from the first base. CDR1 and CDR2, per the germline V gene, are MNHEY and SVGAGI. TCRbeta CDR3 regions were amplified from genomic DNA using the immunoSEQ Assay, a bias-controlled multiplex PCR. From the authors' description of their analysis: Nucleated cell counts per sample were estimated from amplification of reference gene primers within the assay. To quantify the absolute abundance of each unique TCRbeta CDR3 rearrangement, sequence reads were collapsed and filtered. For each sample, productive Simpson clonality was calculated as the square root of Simpson's diversity index over productive rearrangements. The immuneACCESS repertoire file appears here via TCRdb, limited to in-frame rearrangements. These files lack a portion of the clones; in checked studies, under half of the deficit traces to unresolved V genes, and the cause of the others is not known. For V, J and clone size, that table is used; D and trimming come from the DNA. The sample profile shows over 150,000 clones; under 85% of them were found once. Clones ranked in the top ten supply approximately 2.6% of the sample.

Input material: peripheral blood. This receptor was identified in a man aged 70-80 years with acute or convalescent COVID-19. This chain is built from TRBV6-5 and TRBJ1-1, and the D gene may be TRBD1, 5 bases matching. The CDR3 sequence is CATGWDSNTEAFF. The DNA sequence follows: TGTGCCACCGGATGGGACTCGAACACTGAAGCTTTCTTT.